Each of the 17 T cell receptor beta chains below was sequenced from the same sample in a study of graft-versus-host responses after intestinal transplantation. Produced via immunoSEQ multiplex PCR; TCRdb's table is partial and in-frame only. The data contain 90,000 to 150,000 clones, 90% to 95% of them singletons. These TCRs' antigens remain unknown. Sequenced material: unstimulated CD8+ T cells sorted from spleen or lymph node cells, taken before intestinal transplant. All receptors derive from a human donor who received an intestinal transplant.

CDR3 nucleotides: TGTGCCAGCAGTGATGGCGTGCCCCAGCATTTT. This sequence encodes CASSDGVPQHF. The V call is TRBV28, the J call TRBJ1-5; D not certain. The CDR3 contains 11 residues. V lost 5 bases, J lost 9 bases, and 8 bases lay in between. Germline V lookup: CDR1 MDHEN, CDR2 SYDVKM.

This chain uses TRBV10-2 with TRBJ2-1; D may be TRBD2 (7 bases). Per the germline V gene, CDR1 is WSHSY and CDR2 is SAAADI. The V end was cut by 3 bases, the J end by 5 bases, with 23 bases between. The CDR3 contains 18 residues. DNA of the CDR3: TGCGCCAGCAGTGACGGTGCCAGTTTAGGGGGAGGGCACAATGAGCAGTTCTTC. This translates into CASSDGASLGGGHNEQFF.

V is TRBV7-2 and J is TRBJ2-1, with 10 bases identical to TRBD2. Per germline, CDR1 SGHTA and CDR2 FQGNSA. CDR3 length: 15 amino acids. Trimming cost V 3 bases and J 2 bases; bases outside gene matches: 1. The CDR3 region has the DNA TGTGCCAGCAGCTTTAGCGGGAGGCCCTACAATGAGCAGTTCTTC. Translation gives CASSFSGRPYNEQFF.

The chain is built from TRBV2 and TRBJ1-1; tentative D call: TRBD1 (5 bases). V lost 7 bases and J lost 4, with 16 bases in between. CDR1 and CDR2 from the germline V gene are SNHLY and FYNNEI. CDR3 length equals 14 residues. The CDR3 DNA reads TGTGCCAGCATCCCCCTGACAGTTGGCACTGAAGCTTTCTTT. This gives the protein CASIPLTVGTEAFF.

This clone has only one observation. The V call is TRBV9, the J call TRBJ2-5; D may be TRBD1 or TRBD2 (5 bases each). The CDR3 sequence is 15 residues long. Looked up from germline, CDR1 is SGDLS and CDR2 is YYNGEE. The V gene lost 6 bases and the J gene lost 2 bases, with 17 bases spanning the gap. CDR3 sequence reads: CASTLGWGFQETQYF. As DNA, the CDR3 is TGTGCCAGCACCTTGGGCTGGGGGTTTCAAGAGACCCAGTACTTC.

This chain uses TRBV7-8 with TRBJ1-4; D is ambiguous. V lost 5 bases, J lost 0 bases, and 22 bases lay in between. The germline gives CDR1 SGHVS, CDR2 FQNEAQ. This CDR3 spans 19 amino acids. The CDR3 nucleotides read TGTGCCAGCAGCCTCCCGGGAATACTTATAGATGCAACTAATGAAAAACTGTTTTTT. Its protein is CASSLPGILIDATNEKLFF.

The J gene is TRBJ2-7, the V gene TRBV28; 8 bases agree with TRBD2. Germline V gene data show CDR1 as MDHEN and CDR2 as SYDVKM. There are 14 residues in the CDR3. J was trimmed by 2 bases and V by 5 bases; bases with no gene match: 5. This CDR3 reads CASSATSGTYEQYF. The CDR3, as DNA: TGTGCCAGCAGTGCTACTAGCGGTACCTACGAGCAGTACTTC.

This clone was recorded once. The chain carries TRBV7-9 and TRBJ1-4; D possibly corresponds to TRBD1 (5 bases). V was shortened by 4 bases and J by 0 bases, with 12 bases between the two germline ends. Per the germline V gene, CDR1 is SEHNR and CDR2 is FQNEAQ (reference sequence). The CDR3 length is 16 residues. The CDR3 nucleotides are TGTGCCAGCAGCTCGAAACAGGATGCAACTAATGAAAAACTGTTTTTT. As protein: CASSSKQDATNEKLFF.

DNA for the CDR3: TGTGCCAGCAGTTTGATGTTTCGGGACACTGAAGCTTTCTTT. Its translation: CASSLMFRDTEAFF. The genes are TRBV27 and TRBJ1-1; D gene unclear. The CDR3 loop spans 14 amino acids. V shed 3 bases and J shed 3 bases, with 11 bases lying between them. CDR1 MNHEY and CDR2 SMNVEV come from the germline V gene (reference sequence).

The chain joins TRBV27 to TRBJ2-7; D call uncertain. With 6 bases removed from V and 0 bases from J, the gap between germline ends came to 12 bases. The CDR3 extends over 14 amino acids. Germline V gene data show CDR1 as MNHEY and CDR2 as SMNVEV (reference sequence). In DNA, the CDR3 is TGTGCCAGCAGCCCCGACACGAGCTCCTACGAGCAGTACTTC. Translation: CASSPDTSSYEQYF.

CDR3 coding DNA: TGTGCCAGCAGCACCTCCCCCACTGAAGCTTTCTTT. Translated: CASSTSPTEAFF. The chain carries TRBV5-6 and TRBJ1-1; the D is unclear. The length of the CDR3 is 12 residues. V dropped 4 bases and J dropped 4 bases, with 8 bases sitting between them. Germline V gives CDR1 SGHDT, CDR2 YYEEEE.

The chain links TRBV6-5 to TRBJ2-1; 13 positions agree with TRBD2. Germline V gene lookup returns CDR1 MNHEY and CDR2 SVGAGI. The CDR3 has 15 amino acids. J lost 8 bases, V lost 5 bases, and 6 bases had no gene match. The DNA for the CDR3 is TGTGCCAGCAGTGCAACTAGCGGGAGGGTGGATGAGCAGTTCTTC. It encodes CASSATSGRVDEQFF.

V is TRBV2 and J is TRBJ1-5; tentative D call: TRBD1 (6 bases). Germline CDR1 reads SNHLY; CDR2 reads FYNNEI. The CDR3 contains 16 residues. V was trimmed by 4 bases and J by 3 bases, leaving 16 bases between them. The CDR3, as DNA: TGTGCCAGCAGTGCCGCTGGACAGAGCGACAATCAGCCCCAGCATTTT. It codes for CASSAAGQSDNQPQHF.

The chain carries TRBV6-5 and TRBJ1-1; possibly TRBD1 for D (5 bases). With 6 bases removed from V and 1 base from J, the gap between germline ends came to 12 bases. The CDR3 has 14 amino acids. Germline V gives CDR1 MNHEY, CDR2 SVGAGI. The CDR3 DNA is TGTGCCAGCAGCTTTGACAGACCGAACACTGAAGCTTTCTTT. This encodes CASSFDRPNTEAFF.

The chain has TRBV19 and TRBJ2-2; weak D call: TRBD2 (5 bases). Germline lookup yields CDR1 LNHDA and CDR2 SQIVND (reference sequence). CDR3 length: 14 residues. V dropped 10 bases and J dropped 1 base, with 13 bases sitting between them. The CDR3 DNA sequence: TGTGCCACCCCTCGGGCGGGGAACACCGGGGAGCTGTTTTTT. It translates to CATPRAGNTGELFF.

This rearrangement joins TRBV14 to TRBJ1-2, with a weak D call TRBD1 (5 bases). Germline V CDR1 and CDR2: SGHDN, FVKESK. The V end was cut by 4 bases, the J end by 8 bases, with 35 bases between. This CDR3 comprises 20 residues. The CDR3 spells CASSPFSNPPGDDGVAGYTF. CDR3 bases: TGTGCCAGCAGCCCCTTCTCGAACCCCCCTGGGGACGACGGCGTTGCGGGCTACACCTTC.

V gene TRBV27 combines with J gene TRBJ1-1; D uncertain. The germline V gene encodes CDR1 MNHEY and CDR2 SMNVEV (reference sequence). The CDR3 is 13 amino acids. Trimming left V 5 bases short and J 4 bases short, with 11 bases between. The CDR3 sequence is CASSPSPGTEAFF. CDR3 coding DNA: TGTGCCAGCAGTCCATCCCCGGGCACTGAAGCTTTCTTT.